This T cell receptor (beta chain) was captured in a study of T-cell memory formation after mild COVID-19. For the study at large: Largely, TCR clusters stayed within a single donor.

This CDR3 comprises 10 residues. CDR1 and CDR2 from the germline V gene are SGHRS and YFSETQ. The ends were cut back, 6 bases at V and 10 bases at J, with 11 bases in the middle. Only a few counts were recorded for this clonotype. One entry per CDR3 protein results from TCRdb running MiXCR on the 5' RACE reads. The table includes 300,000 or so distinct CDR3 sequences, more than 15% detected once. This chain links TRBV5-1 with TRBJ2-7; D ambiguous. The clonotype comes from a man aged 18 to 29 who had mild COVID-19 (a few samples of this study predate the infection). Cell type and time point are not known. Sequenced input: PBMCs or a T cell subset sorted from them (not recorded which). CDR3 bases: TGCGCCAGCACCGACTTCCCCCAGTACTTC. Amino acids: CASTDFPQYF.